This T cell receptor (beta chain) was documented in a study of memory CD4+ T cells and cytomegalovirus serostatus. Single viable CD3+CD4+CD8-CD45RO+ cells were sorted as the memory CD4+ T cells. After thawing, CD4+ T cells were positively selected. V trimming: 1 base; J trimming: 8 bases; junction bases outside the gene matches: 11. This CDR3 spans 17 amino acids. From germline, CDR1 is SGHTA and CDR2 FQGNSA. Original methodology: After removing out-of-frame reads, over 2 million distinct TCRbeta sequences remained. Clones were sequenced by immunoSEQ multiplex PCR, and TCRdb holds only the in-frame ones, with some missing. V and J calls and clone size are those listed in that table; D and trimming were worked out from the DNA. The sample records about 44,000 clones, roughly 83% being singletons.

V usage is TRBV7-2 and J usage is TRBJ2-2, with TRBD2 matching 9 bases. Sequenced material: memory CD4+ T cells from blood. This sequence was found in an adult in good health and CMV-seronegative. The CDR3 nucleotides are TGTGCCAGCAGCTTAGATCGTCCAGCGGGAGGCTCGGGGGAGCTGTTTTTT. It specifies CASSLDRPAGGSGELFF.